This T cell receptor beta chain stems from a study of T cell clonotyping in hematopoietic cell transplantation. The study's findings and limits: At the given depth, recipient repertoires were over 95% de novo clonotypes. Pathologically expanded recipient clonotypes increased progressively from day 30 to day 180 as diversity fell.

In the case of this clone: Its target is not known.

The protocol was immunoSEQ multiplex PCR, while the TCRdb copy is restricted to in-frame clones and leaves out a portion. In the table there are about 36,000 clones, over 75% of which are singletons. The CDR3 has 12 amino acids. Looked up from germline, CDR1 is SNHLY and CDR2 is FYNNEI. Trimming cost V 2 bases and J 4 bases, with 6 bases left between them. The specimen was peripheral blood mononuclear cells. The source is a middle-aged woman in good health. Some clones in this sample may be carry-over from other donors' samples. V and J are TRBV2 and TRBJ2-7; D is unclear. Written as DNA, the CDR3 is TGTGCCAGCAGTGAAAACCGGTACGAGCAGTACTTC. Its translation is CASSENRYEQYF.